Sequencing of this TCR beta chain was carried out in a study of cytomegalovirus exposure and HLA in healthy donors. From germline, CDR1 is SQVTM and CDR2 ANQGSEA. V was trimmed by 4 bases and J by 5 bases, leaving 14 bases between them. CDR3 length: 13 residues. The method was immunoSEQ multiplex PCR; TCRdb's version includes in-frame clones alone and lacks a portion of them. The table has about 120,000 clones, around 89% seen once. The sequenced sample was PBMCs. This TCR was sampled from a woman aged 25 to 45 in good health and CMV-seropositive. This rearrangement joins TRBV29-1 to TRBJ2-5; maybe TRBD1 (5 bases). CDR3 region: CSVAPQGRETQYF. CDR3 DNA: TGCAGCGTTGCTCCCCAGGGCCGGGAGACCCAGTACTTC.